Below are 8 T cell receptor beta chains sequenced from a single sample in a study of T-cell memory formation after mild COVID-19. TCRdb reprocessed the 5' RACE reads via MiXCR and lists one record per CDR3 protein. The data show about 390,000 distinct CDR3 sequences, roughly 15% seen once. Sequenced sample: PBMCs or a T cell subset sorted from them (not recorded which). These receptors were taken from a man in his late teens or twenties who had mild COVID-19 (a few samples of this study predate the infection). Cell type and time point are not known.

The CDR3: CASSQDRRGGFNTEAFF. CDR3 nucleotide sequence: TGCGCCAGCAGCCAAGATAGGAGGGGAGGATTTAACACTGAAGCTTTCTTT. The chain employs TRBV4-3 and TRBJ1-1, with a weak D call TRBD1 (5 bases). V shed 0 bases and J shed 2 bases, with 16 bases lying between them. The CDR3 extends over 17 amino acids. CDR1 and CDR2 from the germline V gene are LGHNA and YSLEER.

In its sample, this clonotype was seen a few times. The chain couples TRBV10-3 to TRBJ2-1; TRBD1 matches at 7 bases. J gave up 11 bases and V 2 bases, and 6 bases lay outside the gene matches. The CDR3 contains 13 residues. CDR1 ENHRY and CDR2 SYGVKD come from the germline V gene. The DNA of the CDR3 is TGTGCCATCAGTGAGCCCGGGACAGCTCAGCAGTTCTTC. This sequence encodes CAISEPGTAQQFF.

The J gene is TRBJ2-7, the V gene TRBV20-1, with 7 positions matching TRBD2. The CDR3 sequence is 13 residues long. Germline CDR1 and CDR2: DFQATT and SNEGSKA (reference sequence). The trim removed 0 bases at V and 6 bases at J, leaving 5 bases unmatched. CDR3 nucleotide sequence: TGCAGTGCTAGAGACGGGGGGAAATCCGAGCAGTACGTC. Translating gives CSARDGGKSEQYV.

The chain is built from TRBV20-1 and TRBJ2-1; 11 bases are a match to TRBD2. This CDR3 region has 13 residues. The germline V gene has CDR1 DFQATT and CDR2 SNEGSKA (reference sequence). Losses at the gene ends were 6 bases for V and 6 bases for J; bases not matched to a gene: 4. CDR3 protein: CSAHSGGANEQFF. The CDR3 nucleotides are TGCAGTGCCCATAGCGGGGGGGCCAATGAGCAGTTCTTC.

The table lists this clonotype with a few counts. V usage is TRBV30 and J usage is TRBJ2-3; D might be TRBD2 (5 bases). The germline CDR1 and CDR2 sequences are GTSNPN and SVGIG (reference sequence). The CDR3 spans 15 residues. The V end lost 1 base, the J end lost 0 bases, and 11 bases lay between the germline ends. The CDR3 coding sequence is TGTGCCTGGAGTGGCCCGGGGTCTAGCACAGATACGCAGTATTTT. The encoded protein is CAWSGPGSSTDTQYF.

The rearrangement joins TRBV11-1 to TRBJ1-1; 8 positions match TRBD1. In germline, CDR1 is SGHAT, CDR2 FQDESV (reference sequence). Trimming took 2 bases from V and 2 from J; bases not matched to a gene: 16. The CDR3 loop spans 19 amino acids. CDR3 sequence reads: CASSLIFGSGTGANTEAFF. The DNA for the CDR3 is TGTGCCAGCAGCTTAATCTTCGGTTCCGGGACAGGAGCAAACACTGAAGCTTTCTTT.

The sample holds a few counts of this clonotype. The chain joins TRBV4-2 to TRBJ1-1, with 12 bases fitting TRBD1. V shed 4 bases, J shed 4 bases, and the junction held 10 bases outside the gene matches. CDR1 is LGHNA and CDR2 is YNFKEQ in the germline V gene. This CDR3 region has 17 residues. This chain's CDR3 is CASSPGTGGPITTEAFF. CDR3 coding DNA: TGTGCCAGCAGCCCAGGGACAGGGGGCCCTATAACCACTGAAGCTTTCTTT.

This clonotype has more than one count but fewer than ten. V gene TRBV29-1 combines with J gene TRBJ1-2; D not resolved. The germline V and J ends were trimmed by 3 bases and 6 bases, with 20 bases remaining between them. Germline CDR1 and CDR2: SQVTM and ANQGSEA. The CDR3 covers 15 residues. CDR3 DNA sequence: TGCAGCGTTGACCTAGCCAGATCCCATAAGGATGGCTACACCTTC. It translates to CSVDLARSHKDGYTF.